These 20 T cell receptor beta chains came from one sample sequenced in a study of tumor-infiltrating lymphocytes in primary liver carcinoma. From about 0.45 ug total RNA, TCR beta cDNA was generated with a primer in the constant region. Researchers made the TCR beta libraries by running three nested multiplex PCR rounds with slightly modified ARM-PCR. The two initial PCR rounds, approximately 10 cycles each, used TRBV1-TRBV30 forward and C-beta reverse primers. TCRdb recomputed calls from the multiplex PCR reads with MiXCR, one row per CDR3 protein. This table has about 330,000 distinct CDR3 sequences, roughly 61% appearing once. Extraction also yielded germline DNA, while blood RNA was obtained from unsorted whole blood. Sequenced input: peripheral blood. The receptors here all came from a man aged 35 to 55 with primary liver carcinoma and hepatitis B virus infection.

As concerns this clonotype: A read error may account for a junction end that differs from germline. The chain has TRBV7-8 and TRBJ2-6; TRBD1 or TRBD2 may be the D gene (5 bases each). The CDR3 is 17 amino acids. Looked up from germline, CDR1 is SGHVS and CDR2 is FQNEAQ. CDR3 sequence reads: CASSHRTPATGANALTF. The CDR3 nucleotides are TGTGCCAGCAGCCACCGCACACCGGCCACCGGGGCCAACGCCCTGACTTTC.

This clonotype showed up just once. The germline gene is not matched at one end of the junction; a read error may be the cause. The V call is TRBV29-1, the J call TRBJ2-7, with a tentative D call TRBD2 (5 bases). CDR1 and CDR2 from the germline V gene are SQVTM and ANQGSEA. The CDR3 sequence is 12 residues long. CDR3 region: CSSEGISYEQYF. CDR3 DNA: TGCAGCTCCGAGGGTATCTCCTACGAGCAATACTTC.

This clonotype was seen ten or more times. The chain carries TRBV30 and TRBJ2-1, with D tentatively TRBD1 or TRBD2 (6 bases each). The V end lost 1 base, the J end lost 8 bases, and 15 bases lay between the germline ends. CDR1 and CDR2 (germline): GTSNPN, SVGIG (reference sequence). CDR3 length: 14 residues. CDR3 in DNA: TGTGCCTGGAGTGCCCTCGTGGGGGGCGATGAGCAGTTCTTC. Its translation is CAWSALVGGDEQFF.

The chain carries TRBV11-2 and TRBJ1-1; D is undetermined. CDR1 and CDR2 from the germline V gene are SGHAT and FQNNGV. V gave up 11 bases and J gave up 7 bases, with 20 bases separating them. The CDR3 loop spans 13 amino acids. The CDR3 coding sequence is TGTGCCTGCATCCGTGGGGTCGAGGATGAAGCTTTCTTT. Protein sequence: CACIRGVEDEAFF.

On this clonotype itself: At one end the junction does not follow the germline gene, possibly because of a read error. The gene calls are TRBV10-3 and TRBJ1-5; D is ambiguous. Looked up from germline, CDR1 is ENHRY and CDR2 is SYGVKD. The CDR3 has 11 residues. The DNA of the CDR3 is TGTGCCACGAACATGGTTCGGCCCCAACATTTT. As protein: CATNMVRPQHF.

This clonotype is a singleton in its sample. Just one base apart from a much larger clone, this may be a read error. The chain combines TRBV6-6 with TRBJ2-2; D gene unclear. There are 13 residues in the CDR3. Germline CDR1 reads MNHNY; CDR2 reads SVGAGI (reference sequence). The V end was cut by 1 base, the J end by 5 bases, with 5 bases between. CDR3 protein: CASSYLLTGELFF. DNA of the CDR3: TGTGCCAGCAGTTACTTGTTAACCGGGGAGCTGTTTTTT.

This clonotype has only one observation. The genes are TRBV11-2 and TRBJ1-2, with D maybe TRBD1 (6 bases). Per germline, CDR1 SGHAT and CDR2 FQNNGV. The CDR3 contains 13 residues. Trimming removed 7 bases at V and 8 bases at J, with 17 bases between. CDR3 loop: CASNLAAGDGYTF. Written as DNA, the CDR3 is TGTGCCAGCAATTTAGCTGCAGGGGACGGCTACACCTTC.

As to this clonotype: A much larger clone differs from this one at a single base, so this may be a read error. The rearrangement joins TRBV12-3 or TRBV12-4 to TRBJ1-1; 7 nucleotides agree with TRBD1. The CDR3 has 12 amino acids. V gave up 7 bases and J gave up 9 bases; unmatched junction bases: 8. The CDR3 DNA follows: TGTGCCAGCAATAGACAGGGATCCCAAGCTTTCTTT. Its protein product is CASNRQGSQAFF.

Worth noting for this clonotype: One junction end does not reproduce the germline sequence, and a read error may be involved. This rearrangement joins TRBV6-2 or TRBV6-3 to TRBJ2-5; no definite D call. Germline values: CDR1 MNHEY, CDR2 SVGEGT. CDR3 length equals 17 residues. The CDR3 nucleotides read TGTGCCAGCAGTTACCGAACTTTAAGAGACTTGGCGAAGACCCACTACTTC. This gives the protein CASSYRTLRDLAKTHYF.

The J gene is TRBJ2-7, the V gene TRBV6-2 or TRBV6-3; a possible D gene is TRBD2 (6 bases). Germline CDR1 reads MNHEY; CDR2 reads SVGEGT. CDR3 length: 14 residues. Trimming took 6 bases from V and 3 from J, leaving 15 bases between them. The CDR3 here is CASRRTIENYEQYF. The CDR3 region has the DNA TGTGCCAGCAGGAGGACTATCGAGAACTACGAGCAGTACTTC.

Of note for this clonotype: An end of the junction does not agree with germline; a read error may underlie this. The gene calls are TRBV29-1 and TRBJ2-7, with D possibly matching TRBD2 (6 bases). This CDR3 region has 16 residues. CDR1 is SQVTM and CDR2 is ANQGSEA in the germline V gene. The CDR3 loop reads CSVSGVGEVHSSEQYF. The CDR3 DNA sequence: TGCAGCGTCTCGGGGGTGGGAGAAGTTCACTCCTCCGAGCAGTACTTC.

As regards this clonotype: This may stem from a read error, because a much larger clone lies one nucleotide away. The CDR3 spells CVSSRGLTGGETQYF. In DNA form, the CDR3 reads TGCGTCAGCAGCCGCGGTTTGACAGGGGGAGAGACCCAGTACTTC. V gene TRBV4-1 combines with J gene TRBJ2-5, with 9 bases lining up with TRBD1. CDR1 and CDR2 (germline): MGHRA, YSYEKL. The CDR3 totals 15 residues.

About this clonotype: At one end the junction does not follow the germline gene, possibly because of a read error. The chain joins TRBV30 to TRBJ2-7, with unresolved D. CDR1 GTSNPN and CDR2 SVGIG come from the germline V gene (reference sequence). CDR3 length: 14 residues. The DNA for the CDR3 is TGTGCCTGGAGTGTACCCCTTGTAAGAGACGAACAGTACTTC. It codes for CAWSVPLVRDEQYF. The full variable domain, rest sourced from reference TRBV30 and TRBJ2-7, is SQTIHQWPATLVQPVGSPLSLECTVEGTSNPNLYWYRQAAGRGLQLLFYSVGIGQISSEVPQNLSASRPQDRQFILSSKKLLLSDSGFYLCAWSVPLVRDEQYFGPGTRLTVT.

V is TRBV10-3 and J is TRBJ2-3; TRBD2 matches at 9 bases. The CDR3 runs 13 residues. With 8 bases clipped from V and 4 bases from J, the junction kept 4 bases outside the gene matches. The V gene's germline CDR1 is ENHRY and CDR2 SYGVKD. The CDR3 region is CAISGGGADTQYF. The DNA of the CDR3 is TGTGCCATCTCTGGCGGGGGGGCAGATACGCAGTATTTT.

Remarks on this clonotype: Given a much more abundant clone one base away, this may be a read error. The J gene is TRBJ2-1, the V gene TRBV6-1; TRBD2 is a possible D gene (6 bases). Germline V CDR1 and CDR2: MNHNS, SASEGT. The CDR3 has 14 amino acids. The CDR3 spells CASKGGSSYNEQLF. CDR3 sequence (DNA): TGTGCCAGCAAGGGAGGTAGCTCCTACAATGAGCAGCTCTTC.

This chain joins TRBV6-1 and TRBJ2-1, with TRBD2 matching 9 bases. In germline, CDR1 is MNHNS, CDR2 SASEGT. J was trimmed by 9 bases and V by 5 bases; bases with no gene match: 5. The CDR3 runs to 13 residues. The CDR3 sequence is CASSSLREGEQFF. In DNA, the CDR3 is TGTGCCAGCAGTTCTTTGCGGGAGGGTGAGCAGTTCTTC.

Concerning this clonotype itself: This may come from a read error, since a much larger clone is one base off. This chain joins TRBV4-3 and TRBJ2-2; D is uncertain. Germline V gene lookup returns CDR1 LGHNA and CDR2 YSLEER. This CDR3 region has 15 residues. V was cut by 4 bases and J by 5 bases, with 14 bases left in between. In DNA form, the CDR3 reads TGCGCCAGCAGCCGAGAGTCAACTAAGACCGGGGAGCTGTTTTTT. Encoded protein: CASSRESTKTGELFF.

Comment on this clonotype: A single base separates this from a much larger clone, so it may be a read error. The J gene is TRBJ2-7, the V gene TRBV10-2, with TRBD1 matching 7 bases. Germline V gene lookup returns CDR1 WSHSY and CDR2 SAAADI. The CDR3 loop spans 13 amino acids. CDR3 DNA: TGCGCCAGCAGCCGACAGGGTCGCTACGATCAGTACTTC. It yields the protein CASSRQGRYDQYF.

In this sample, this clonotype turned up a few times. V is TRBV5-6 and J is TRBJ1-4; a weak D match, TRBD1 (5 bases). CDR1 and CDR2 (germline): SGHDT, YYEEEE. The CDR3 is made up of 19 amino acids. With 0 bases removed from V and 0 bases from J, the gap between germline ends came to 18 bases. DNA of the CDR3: TGTGCCAGCAGCTTGGACCGGGGAGGGACGATGGCAACTAATGAAAAACTGTTTTTT. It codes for CASSLDRGGTMATNEKLFF.

This CDR3 reads CASSLTPGQGETINTGELFF. For the CDR3, the DNA is TGTGCCAGCAGCCTAACTCCGGGACAGGGGGAAACCATAAACACCGGGGAGCTGTTTTTT. The chain combines TRBV14 with TRBJ2-2; the match to TRBD1 covers 11 bases. CDR1 SGHDN and CDR2 FVKESK come from the germline V gene. The CDR3 covers 20 residues. The V gene end was trimmed by 4 bases and the J gene end by 2 bases; junction bases not matched to a gene: 15.